This T cell receptor beta chain was identified in a study of blood T cell repertoires in COVID-19. Study as a whole: T cells, B-cell-depleted T cells, or PBMCs supplied cDNA or gDNA.

J gave up 8 bases and V 4 bases, and 10 bases lay outside the gene matches. The CDR3 spans 17 residues. Germline CDR1 MNHEY, CDR2 SMNVEV (reference sequence). The authors' processing: Cell counts per sample came from amplifying reference gene primers. Method: immunoSEQ multiplex PCR; TCRdb's copy keeps in-frame clones and lacks some. That table gives V, J and clone size, and the DNA gave D and trimming. The sample lists 270,000 or so clones; 89% were seen once. Sequencing was done on a sample of peripheral blood. The rearrangement joins TRBV27 to TRBJ2-1; 14 bases match TRBD2. The clonotype was recovered from a woman between 35 and 50 years old who had recovered from COVID-19. The CDR3 protein is CASSSWGLAGVLDEQFF. Here the CDR3 DNA reads TGTGCCAGCAGTTCGTGGGGACTAGCGGGAGTTTTGGATGAGCAGTTCTTC.